Below, 28 T cell receptor beta chains from the same sample are listed, as sequenced in a study of vaccination effects on CD4 cells after COVID-19. Before sequencing, viral peptide pools were used by the ViraFEST assay to expand antigen-specific CD4+ T cells. The culture ran for around 10 days before CD4+ T cells were isolated. PCR showed that the person got SARS-CoV-2 infection at some point between March and December 2020. TCRdb's table, derived via immunoSEQ multiplex PCR, lists solely in-frame clones and lacks some. The repertoire holds approximately 40,000 clones, with over 60% as singletons. No antigen is known for these receptors. The sample in question was CD4+ T cells from PBMCs cultured with a peptide pool, obtained before COVID-19 vaccination. The receptor source for this set is a human donor who had a prior SARS-CoV-2 infection.

The rearrangement links TRBV19 to TRBJ2-3, with a possible D match to TRBD2 (6 bases). The CDR3 contains 12 residues. Trimming removed 6 bases at V and 9 bases at J, with 13 bases between. The V gene's germline CDR1 is LNHDA and CDR2 SQIVND (reference sequence). The CDR3 loop reads CASSGSSLTQYF. The CDR3 region has the DNA TGTGCCAGTAGCGGGAGTTCACTCACGCAGTATTTT.

The chain combines TRBV6-1 with TRBJ2-3; D gene ambiguous. The ends were cut back, 2 bases at V and 3 bases at J, with 12 bases in the middle. There are 15 residues in the CDR3. Germline lookup yields CDR1 MNHNS and CDR2 SASEGT. The CDR3: CASSEQAVLTDTQYF. In DNA form, the CDR3 reads TGTGCCAGCAGTGAACAGGCAGTCCTTACAGATACGCAGTATTTT.

This clone was observed once. As DNA, the CDR3 is TGCAGTGCTAGTGGACCGCAGAACACTGAAGCTTTCTTT. It translates to CSASGPQNTEAFF. The chain carries TRBV20-1 and TRBJ1-1; D ambiguous. Germline V gene sequence: CDR1 DFQATT, CDR2 SNEGSKA (reference sequence). This CDR3 has 13 amino acids. The ends were cut back, 3 bases at V and 1 base at J, with 9 bases in the middle.

This clone was recorded a few times. The chain couples TRBV5-1 to TRBJ2-7, with TRBD2 matching 9 bases. Losses at the gene ends were 3 bases for V and 5 bases for J; bases not matched to a gene: 6. The CDR3 runs 14 residues. Germline lookup yields CDR1 SGHRS and CDR2 YFSETQ. CDR3 sequence: CASSSGLAFHEQYF. DNA of the CDR3: TGCGCCAGCAGCTCCGGACTAGCGTTCCACGAGCAGTACTTC.

Only a few counts were recorded for this clone. The CDR3 DNA follows: TGTGCCAGCTATCCGACAGGGAAGCCCGGGGAGCTGTTTTTT. Translation: CASYPTGKPGELFF. The chain links TRBV2 to TRBJ2-2; TRBD1 matches at 7 bases. The germline V gene encodes CDR1 SNHLY and CDR2 FYNNEI. With 8 bases clipped from V and 6 bases from J, the junction kept 9 bases outside the gene matches. The CDR3 length is 14 residues.

V usage is TRBV12-3 or TRBV12-4 and J usage is TRBJ2-5; D is possibly TRBD1 (5 bases). V lost 6 bases, J lost 4 bases, and 12 bases lay in between. The CDR3 extends over 13 amino acids. In DNA form, the CDR3 reads TGTGCCAGCAGACCGACAGAGACAGAGACCCAGTACTTC. Translation: CASRPTETETQYF.

The rearrangement uses TRBV6-5 and TRBJ2-5, with TRBD2 identical over 13 bases. Per germline, CDR1 MNHEY and CDR2 SVGAGI. The length of the CDR3 is 15 residues. V shed 6 bases, J shed 4 bases, and the junction held 5 bases outside the gene matches. The CDR3 sequence: CASSVGLAGAETQYF. The CDR3 DNA is TGTGCCAGCAGCGTAGGACTAGCGGGGGCAGAGACCCAGTACTTC.

The chain combines TRBV28 with TRBJ1-2, with D tentatively TRBD1 (6 bases). This CDR3 comprises 17 residues. Germline V gene data show CDR1 as MDHEN and CDR2 as SYDVKM. V lost 10 bases to trimming and J lost 5 bases, with 29 bases between them. The CDR3 sequence: CATPSRSTSSGEYGYTF. The CDR3 region has the DNA TGTGCCACCCCTTCTCGTTCGACATCCTCAGGGGAATATGGCTACACCTTC.

This clone has just one count. V usage is TRBV10-1 and J usage is TRBJ2-5, with 12 nucleotides matching TRBD2. Germline V gene data show CDR1 as WNHNN and CDR2 as SYGVQD (reference sequence). Losses at the gene ends were 9 bases for V and 1 base for J; bases not matched to a gene: 12. This CDR3 is built from 17 residues. The CDR3 region is CARMTSGGERTQETQYF. CDR3 nucleotides: TGCGCCAGAATGACTAGCGGGGGCGAAAGAACCCAAGAGACCCAGTACTTC.

This clone was picked up a small number of times. This chain connects TRBV3-1 (or the pseudogene TRBV3-2) to TRBJ1-2, with D unclear. Germline V gene lookup returns CDR1 LGHDT and CDR2 YNNKEL (reference sequence). This CDR3 has 13 amino acids. Trimming left V 0 bases short and J 7 bases short, with 9 bases between. The CDR3 DNA follows: TGTGCCAGCAGCCAAGATTTAGGTCCTGGCTACACCTTC. It is translated as CASSQDLGPGYTF.

The chain carries TRBV15 and TRBJ1-3, with 8 positions matching TRBD1. CDR3 length equals 15 residues. V lost 4 bases and J lost 4; bases outside the gene matches: 6. In germline, CDR1 is LNHNV, CDR2 YYDKDF (reference sequence). The CDR3, as DNA: TGTGCCACCAGCACCAGGGGGCTTCAAGGAAACACCATATATTTT. Encoded protein: CATSTRGLQGNTIYF.

The chain joins TRBV27 to TRBJ2-3; the match to TRBD1 covers 7 bases. The germline V gene has CDR1 MNHEY and CDR2 SMNVEV (reference sequence). With V trimmed by 6 bases and J by 0 bases, 6 bases remained unmatched. This CDR3 contains 15 residues. The CDR3 DNA sequence: TGTGCCAGCAGACCTACAGGGGCTAGCACAGATACGCAGTATTTT. This translates into CASRPTGASTDTQYF.

V is TRBV3-1 (or the pseudogene TRBV3-2) and J is TRBJ2-4; D is perhaps TRBD2 (5 bases). With 5 bases removed from V and 1 base from J, the gap between germline ends came to 18 bases. The CDR3 length is 17 residues. Germline assignment: CDR1 LGHDT and CDR2 YNNKEL (reference sequence). The CDR3 reads CASSNNGLLGAKNIQYF. The CDR3 bases are TGTGCCAGCAGCAATAACGGACTTCTGGGGGCCAAAAACATTCAGTACTTC.

V usage is TRBV4-3 and J usage is TRBJ2-7; possibly TRBD2 for D (5 bases). The CDR3 consists of 15 residues. From germline, CDR1 is LGHNA and CDR2 YSLEER. Trimming took 1 base from V and 1 from J, leaving 11 bases between them. The CDR3 DNA follows: TGCGCCAGCAGCCAAGTCGTGGGAGTATCCTACGAGCAGTACTTC. Residues: CASSQVVGVSYEQYF.

Here the CDR3 reads CASSQGPGTEAFF. CDR3 bases: TGTGCCAGCAGCCAAGGCCCGGGCACTGAAGCTTTCTTT. This chain connects TRBV4-2 to TRBJ1-1; no clear D. The CDR3 consists of 13 residues. Trimming stripped 1 base from V and 4 bases from J, with 7 bases between. From germline, CDR1 is LGHNA and CDR2 YNFKEQ.

This chain connects TRBV2 to TRBJ2-5; D is unresolved. The CDR3 is 14 amino acids. Per the germline V gene, CDR1 is SNHLY and CDR2 is FYNNEI. The V gene lost 6 bases and the J gene lost 0 bases, with 11 bases spanning the gap. The CDR3 here is CASRGPNHQETQYF. The CDR3 DNA is TGTGCCAGCAGAGGGCCGAATCACCAAGAGACCCAGTACTTC.

This clone showed up just a few times. This chain uses TRBV5-4 with TRBJ1-2, with TRBD1 identical over 8 bases. Losses at the gene ends were 2 bases for V and 4 bases for J; bases not matched to a gene: 10. The CDR3 sequence is 16 residues long. Per germline, CDR1 SGHNT and CDR2 YYREEE (reference sequence). The chain's CDR3 is CASSLGQDRGFYGYTF. The DNA of the CDR3 is TGTGCCAGCAGCTTAGGCCAAGACAGGGGATTCTATGGCTACACCTTC.

This rearrangement joins TRBV12-3 or TRBV12-4 to TRBJ2-7, with 7 bases that match TRBD2. The CDR3 runs to 13 residues. V lost 6 bases and J lost 3; bases outside the gene matches: 5. In DNA, the CDR3 is TGTGCCAGCAGAGCTAGCGGAATCTACGAGCAGTACTTC. This gives the protein CASRASGIYEQYF.

V is TRBV2 and J is TRBJ1-6, with no clear D. The CDR3 extends over 12 amino acids. CDR1 is SNHLY and CDR2 is FYNNEI in the germline V gene. V was shortened by 4 bases and J by 10 bases, with 8 bases between the two germline ends. The CDR3 DNA is TGTGCCAGCAGTGTCGGTAGATCACCCCTCCACTTT. This sequence encodes CASSVGRSPLHF.

The chain recombines TRBV7-9 with TRBJ1-4; D ambiguous. V lost 5 bases and J lost 8, with 9 bases in between. The germline gives CDR1 SEHNR, CDR2 FQNEAQ (reference sequence). The CDR3 totals 12 residues. The CDR3 region is CASSPDLEKLFF. In DNA, the CDR3 is TGTGCCAGCAGCCCCGACCTGGAAAAACTGTTTTTT.

This clone was recorded only once. Other DNA sequences of this sample code for an identical CDR3. J is TRBJ1-5 and V is TRBV19; weak D call: TRBD1 (5 bases). This CDR3 is 13 amino acids long. The germline V gene encodes CDR1 LNHDA and CDR2 SQIVND (reference sequence). V lost 5 bases and J 4 bases, leaving 9 bases between the germline ends. The CDR3, as DNA: TGTGCCAGTAGTGTCGACAGAAATCAGCCCCAGCATTTT. Translated, it gives CASSVDRNQPQHF.

There are a few counts of this clone. In DNA form, the CDR3 reads TGTGCCAGCAGTACCTGGACTAGCGGGGACCTCGATGAGCAGTTCTTC. Translation: CASSTWTSGDLDEQFF. The chain recombines TRBV6-2 or TRBV6-3 with TRBJ2-1; 12 positions match TRBD2. V shed 5 bases and J 8 bases; nucleotides not matched to a gene: 10. The CDR3 has 16 amino acids. In germline, CDR1 is MNHEY, CDR2 SVGEGT.

This rearrangement joins TRBV5-1 to TRBJ2-2; D gene uncertain. Per the germline V gene, CDR1 is SGHRS and CDR2 is YFSETQ. The CDR3 is 13 amino acids. V shed 5 bases and J shed 6 bases, with 11 bases lying between them. The CDR3 spells CASSFGVPGELFF. The DNA for the CDR3 is TGCGCCAGCAGTTTTGGGGTCCCCGGGGAGCTGTTTTTT.

The V call is TRBV7-9, the J call TRBJ1-1, with D uncertain. Trimming took 4 bases from V and 0 from J, leaving 9 bases between them. CDR1 and CDR2 from the germline V gene are SEHNR and FQNEAQ (reference sequence). The CDR3 runs 14 residues. The chain's CDR3 is CASSSDILNTEAFF. The DNA of the CDR3 is TGTGCCAGCAGCTCTGACATTCTGAACACTGAAGCTTTCTTT.

This rearrangement joins TRBV21-1 to TRBJ2-2; the DNA was not used to check the table's D call, TRBD2. TRBV21-1 is marked as a pseudogene. The CDR3 consists of 18 residues. CDR3 region: CASSITDGGTANTGELFF. The CDR3 nucleotides read TGTGCCAGCAGCATCACCGACGGGGGGACGGCGAACACCGGGGAGCTGTTTTTT.

This chain connects TRBV11-3 to TRBJ1-5; D is unresolved. This CDR3 contains 13 residues. V gave up 2 bases and J gave up 4 bases, with 6 bases separating them. Germline loops: CDR1 SGHNT, CDR2 YENEEA. CDR3 sequence: CASSLRPNQPQHF. The CDR3 region has the DNA TGTGCCAGCAGCTTACGACCAAATCAGCCCCAGCATTTT.

As DNA, the CDR3 is TGTGCCAGCTCACCACCTTTCGGGCAGGGTAATACCTATGGCTACACCTTC. The encoded protein is CASSPPFGQGNTYGYTF. The chain joins TRBV18 to TRBJ1-2; possibly TRBD1 for D (5 bases). The CDR3 consists of 17 residues. The germline V and J ends were trimmed by 0 bases and 4 bases, with 18 bases remaining between them. Germline V gene lookup returns CDR1 KGHSH and CDR2 LQKENI.

This chain uses TRBV5-6 with TRBJ2-2, with D perhaps TRBD1 or TRBD2 (5 bases each). CDR1 is SGHDT, CDR2 YYEEEE, per germline. V lost 4 bases to trimming and J lost 1 base, with 8 bases between them. The CDR3 consists of 14 residues. DNA of the CDR3: TGTGCCAGCAGCCGGGACCGGAACACCGGGGAGCTGTTTTTT. Translation: CASSRDRNTGELFF. The complete variable domain, with remaining parts taken from reference TRBV5-6 and TRBJ2-2, reads DAGVTQSPTHLIKTRGQQVTLRCSPKSGHDTVSWYQQALGQGPQFIFQYYEEEERQRGNFPDRFSGHQFPNYSSELNVNALLLGDSALYLCASSRDRNTGELFFGEGSRLTVL.